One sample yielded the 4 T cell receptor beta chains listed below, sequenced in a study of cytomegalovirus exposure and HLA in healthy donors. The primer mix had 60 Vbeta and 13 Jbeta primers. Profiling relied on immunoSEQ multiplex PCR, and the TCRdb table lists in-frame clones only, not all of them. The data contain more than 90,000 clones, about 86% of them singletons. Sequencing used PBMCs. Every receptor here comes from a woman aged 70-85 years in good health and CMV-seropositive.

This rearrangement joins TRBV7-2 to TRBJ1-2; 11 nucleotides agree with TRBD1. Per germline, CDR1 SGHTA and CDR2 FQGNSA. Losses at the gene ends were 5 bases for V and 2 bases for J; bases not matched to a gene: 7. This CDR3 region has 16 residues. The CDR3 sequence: CASSTAGTGGNYGYTF. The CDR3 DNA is TGTGCCAGCAGCACCGCCGGGACAGGGGGGAACTATGGCTACACCTTC.

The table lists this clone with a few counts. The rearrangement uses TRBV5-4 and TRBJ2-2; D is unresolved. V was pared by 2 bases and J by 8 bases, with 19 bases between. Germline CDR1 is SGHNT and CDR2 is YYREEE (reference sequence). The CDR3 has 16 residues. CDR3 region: CASSFFPTASPGELFF. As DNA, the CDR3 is TGTGCCAGCAGCTTCTTTCCAACCGCGTCCCCTGGGGAGCTGTTTTTT.

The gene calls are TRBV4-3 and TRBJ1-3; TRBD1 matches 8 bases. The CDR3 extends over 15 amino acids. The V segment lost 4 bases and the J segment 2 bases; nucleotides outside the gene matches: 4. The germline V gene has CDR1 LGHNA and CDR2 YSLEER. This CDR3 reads CASSLKQGAGNTIYF. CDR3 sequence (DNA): TGCGCCAGCAGCCTGAAACAGGGGGCTGGAAACACCATATATTTT.

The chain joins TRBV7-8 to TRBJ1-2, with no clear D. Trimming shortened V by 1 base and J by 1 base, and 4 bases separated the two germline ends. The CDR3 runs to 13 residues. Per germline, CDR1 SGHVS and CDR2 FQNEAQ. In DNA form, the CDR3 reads TGTGCCAGCAGCTTAGACTTTAACTATGGCTACACCTTC. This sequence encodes CASSLDFNYGYTF.